A single sample is the source of the 29 T cell receptor beta chains below, sequenced in a study of T cell repertoires in cytomegalovirus infection. Using its own MiXCR run on the reads, TCRdb lists one record per CDR3 protein. The repertoire has around 450,000 distinct CDR3 sequences, about 33% of them found once; the top ten carry about 13%. Sequenced input: PBMCs. These receptors were taken from a human donor in good health (CMV status not recorded). Some clones in this sample may be carry-over from other donors' samples.

As for this clonotype: An end of the junction does not agree with germline; a read error may underlie this. The V and J genes are TRBV30 and TRBJ2-1; TRBD2 matches 11 bases. CDR3 length equals 15 residues. The germline V gene has CDR1 GTSNPN and CDR2 SVGIG (reference sequence). The CDR3, as DNA: TGTCCCTGGAGCGGACTAGCGGGCGGGTCGGGTGAGCAGTTCTTC. Translating it yields CPWSGLAGGSGEQFF.

This chain connects TRBV6-1 to TRBJ2-3; perhaps D is TRBD1 or TRBD2 (5 bases each). This CDR3 is 16 amino acids long. Germline CDR1 MNHNS, CDR2 SASEGT. V gave up 5 bases and J gave up 1 base, with 16 bases separating them. CDR3 sequence: CASSSDRGFRTDTQYF. CDR3 nucleotide sequence: TGTGCCAGCAGTTCTGACCGGGGCTTTCGCACAGATACGCAGTATTTT.

In its sample, this clonotype was seen a few times. The V gene is TRBV28, the J gene TRBJ1-6, with D hard to call. V was pared by 8 bases and J by 6 bases, with 11 bases between. The CDR3 runs to 13 residues. Germline CDR1 is MDHEN and CDR2 is SYDVKM. CDR3 sequence reads: CASLGQRNSPLHF. The CDR3 DNA follows: TGTGCCAGCCTCGGGCAGCGTAATTCACCCCTCCACTTT.

Notes on this clonotype: A much larger clone sits a single nucleotide away, making a read error possible. V and J are TRBV12-3 or TRBV12-4 and TRBJ1-4, with D possibly TRBD1 on 6 matching bases. The CDR3 covers 15 residues. Deletions cut 6 bases from V and 4 bases from J, with 15 bases between. The CDR3 protein is CASSSRGVINEKLFF. CDR3 coding DNA: TGTGCCAGCAGCTCAAGGGGGGTGATTAATGAAAAACTGTTTTTT.

The gene calls are TRBV6-8 and TRBJ2-3; the match to TRBD2 covers 10 bases. The CDR3 length is 17 residues. V was clipped by 3 bases and J by 4 bases; unmatched bases: 10. The germline gives CDR1 MNHGY, CDR2 SAAAGT. CDR3 bases: TGTGCCAGCAGTTATTCCGCCAGCGGGGGGGCCTCAGATACGCAGTATTTT. This translates into CASSYSASGGASDTQYF.

This chain joins TRBV7-9 and TRBJ2-6; D gene uncertain. CDR3 length: 17 amino acids. Germline values: CDR1 SEHNR, CDR2 FQNEAQ (reference sequence). With 0 bases removed from V and 2 bases from J, the gap between germline ends came to 11 bases. The CDR3 sequence: CASSLAGLSPGANVLTF. CDR3 nucleotides: TGTGCCAGCAGCTTAGCGGGTTTATCTCCTGGGGCCAACGTCCTGACTTTC.

This chain uses TRBV4-3 with TRBJ2-7, with D possibly being TRBD1 (5 bases). Germline V gives CDR1 LGHNA, CDR2 YSLEER. There are 15 residues in the CDR3. V dropped 0 bases and J dropped 2 bases, with 11 bases sitting between them. CDR3 residues: CASSQDVRDPYEQYF. The CDR3 region has the DNA TGCGCCAGCAGCCAAGACGTCAGGGATCCCTACGAGCAGTACTTC.

In its sample, this clonotype was seen many times. The chain couples TRBV7-2 to TRBJ1-3; D is possibly TRBD1 (5 bases). CDR1 SGHTA and CDR2 FQGNSA come from the germline V gene. CDR3 length: 14 amino acids. Trimming cost V 5 bases and J 4 bases, with 12 bases left between them. This CDR3 reads CASSPGFAGNTIYF. In nucleotides, the CDR3 is TGTGCCAGCAGCCCAGGGTTTGCCGGAAACACCATATATTTT. Complete variable domain (other parts from reference TRBV7-2 and TRBJ1-3): GAGVSQSPSNKVTEKGKDVELRCDPISGHTALYWYRQSLGQGLEFLIYFQGNSAPDKSGLPSDRFSAERTGGSVSTLTIQRTQQEDSAVYLCASSPGFAGNTIYFGEGSWLTVV.

The chain combines TRBV27 with TRBJ2-2, with TRBD1 matching over 8 bases. The CDR3 sequence is 16 residues long. V was clipped by 4 bases and J by 0 bases; unmatched bases: 4. The germline CDR1 and CDR2 sequences are MNHEY and SMNVEV (reference sequence). In nucleotides, the CDR3 is TGTGCCAGCAGTTCGTCGGGACAGGCGAACACCGGGGAGCTGTTTTTT. Residues: CASSSSGQANTGELFF.

This rearrangement joins TRBV6-2 or TRBV6-3 to TRBJ1-1; D not resolved. Germline-derived CDR1 and CDR2 are MNHEY and SVGEGT. Trimming left V 4 bases short and J 7 bases short, with 7 bases between. CDR3 length: 11 residues. The chain's CDR3 is CASSFGSEAFF. The CDR3 DNA is TGTGCCAGCAGTTTTGGTAGTGAAGCTTTCTTT.

In this sample, this clonotype turned up many times. V and J are TRBV7-2 and TRBJ2-5; D possibly corresponds to TRBD2 (7 bases). The CDR3 covers 14 residues. Trimming pared 2 bases from V and 5 bases from J, leaving 12 bases between. Germline V gives CDR1 SGHTA, CDR2 FQGNSA. The DNA of the CDR3 is TGTGCCAGCAGCTTATCGGCGGGGGCGGAGACCCAGTACTTC. It translates to CASSLSAGAETQYF.

Ten or more counts support this clonotype. V gene TRBV7-2 combines with J gene TRBJ2-7; possibly TRBD1 for D (6 bases). With 0 bases removed from V and 2 bases from J, the gap between germline ends came to 11 bases. This CDR3 has 15 amino acids. Looked up from germline, CDR1 is SGHTA and CDR2 is FQGNSA. Here the CDR3 DNA reads TGTGCCAGCAGCTTAGCTGGGGGCAGTACCTACGAGCAGTACTTC. This sequence encodes CASSLAGGSTYEQYF.

This chain connects TRBV24-1 to TRBJ1-3, with 7 bases aligning to TRBD1. The CDR3 is 16 amino acids. Unmatched junction bases numbered 7, after V lost 4 bases and J lost 2 bases. Germline-derived CDR1 and CDR2 are KGHDR and SFDVKD. Here the CDR3 DNA reads TGTGCCACCAGTGAACCGGACAGGTGTCCTGGAAACACCATATATTTT. Residues: CATSEPDRCPGNTIYF.

The V gene is TRBV6-1, the J gene TRBJ1-1; 9 bases are a match to TRBD1. The CDR3 covers 13 residues. CDR1 and CDR2 (germline): MNHNS, SASEGT. V gave up 7 bases and J gave up 6 bases; unmatched junction bases: 6. CDR3 region: CASKRDRAAEAFF. The CDR3 bases are TGTGCCAGCAAGCGGGACAGGGCGGCTGAAGCTTTCTTT.

This clonotype was detected many times. The rearrangement joins TRBV7-8 to TRBJ1-1, with D tentatively TRBD1 (5 bases). V dropped 1 base and J dropped 2 bases, with 8 bases sitting between them. This CDR3 contains 14 residues. CDR1 and CDR2 (germline): SGHVS, FQNEAQ. The CDR3 spells CASSLVDSNTEAFF. The CDR3, as DNA: TGTGCCAGCAGCTTAGTTGACAGCAACACTGAAGCTTTCTTT.

Details on this clonotype: A read error may be the cause here, since a much bigger clone is one base away. The chain recombines TRBV7-2 with TRBJ1-1, with 7 positions matching TRBD1. V lost 6 bases to trimming and J lost 7 bases; unmatched junction nucleotides: 11. CDR3 length equals 14 residues. Looked up from germline, CDR1 is SGHTA and CDR2 is FQGNSA. The CDR3 sequence: CASSAGQGECEAFF. CDR3 DNA: TGTGCCAGCAGTGCCGGGCAGGGGGAATGTGAAGCTTTCTTT.

V gene TRBV19 combines with J gene TRBJ2-1; tentative D call: TRBD2 (7 bases). Looked up from germline, CDR1 is LNHDA and CDR2 is SQIVND (reference sequence). The V end was cut by 5 bases, the J end by 1 base, with 18 bases between. CDR3 length equals 17 residues. Here the CDR3 DNA reads TGTGCCAGTAGTCTTATTTGGGGGGGCAATTCCTACAATGAGCAGTTCTTC. It encodes CASSLIWGGNSYNEQFF.

The chain couples TRBV12-3 or TRBV12-4 to TRBJ1-2; 8 nucleotides line up with TRBD1. CDR3 length: 15 residues. V lost 7 bases to trimming and J lost 5 bases; unmatched junction nucleotides: 12. For the CDR3, the DNA is TGTGCCAGCACCCAAGGGGACAGGTTGAAGTATGGCTACACCTTC. Its translation: CASTQGDRLKYGYTF.

This clonotype occurred many times. Written as DNA, the CDR3 is TGTGCCAGCAGCTTGGTCGGGGGTGGCAATTCACCCCTCCACTTT. Translation gives CASSLVGGGNSPLHF. This sequence joins TRBV11-2 and TRBJ1-6; D perhaps matches TRBD1 (5 bases). The CDR3 extends over 15 amino acids. Trimming pared 3 bases from V and 7 bases from J, leaving 13 bases between. Germline loops: CDR1 SGHAT, CDR2 FQNNGV.

This clonotype was observed many times. The J gene is TRBJ1-2, the V gene TRBV7-2; D remains unclear. The CDR3 is 14 residues long. In germline, CDR1 is SGHTA, CDR2 FQGNSA. Trimming shortened V by 4 bases and J by 4 bases, and 13 bases separated the two germline ends. Here the CDR3 reads CASSSSTVSYGYTF. For the CDR3, the DNA is TGTGCCAGCAGCTCTTCGACGGTTAGCTATGGCTACACCTTC.

V usage is TRBV7-9 and J usage is TRBJ2-1; D unresolved. The CDR3 is 15 amino acids. The germline gives CDR1 SEHNR, CDR2 FQNEAQ (reference sequence). Trimming took off 2 bases at V and 1 base at J, with 9 bases between the two ends. CDR3 sequence (DNA): TGTGCCAGCAGCTTATCGACTGGATCCTACAATGAGCAGTTCTTC. Protein sequence: CASSLSTGSYNEQFF. Variable domain in full (rest from reference TRBV7-9 and TRBJ2-1): DTGVSQNPRHKITKRGQNVTFRCDPISEHNRLYWYRQTLGQGPEFLTYFQNEAQLEKSRLLSDRFSAERPKGSFSTLEIQRTEQGDSAMYLCASSLSTGSYNEQFFGPGTRLTVL.

DNA of the CDR3: TGCAGCGTTGTAGCAGATTTGTACCAAGAGACCCAGTACTTC. Its protein product is CSVVADLYQETQYF. This chain joins TRBV29-1 and TRBJ2-5; D remains unclear. This CDR3 contains 14 residues. CDR1 is SQVTM, CDR2 ANQGSEA, per germline. V lost 4 bases and J lost 0, with 12 bases in between.

This clonotype was detected a few times. The chain is built from TRBV29-1 and TRBJ2-5; D might be TRBD1 (5 bases). The length of the CDR3 is 13 residues. Between the trimmed V and J ends, which lost 3 bases and 5 bases, there was a span of 13 bases. Germline loops: CDR1 SQVTM, CDR2 ANQGSEA. The DNA of the CDR3 is TGCAGCGTTGAGCCGGCAGGGATGGAGACCCAGTACTTC. Translation: CSVEPAGMETQYF.

This clonotype was counted between two and nine times. The chain uses TRBV19 and TRBJ2-1; the D is unclear. Trimming removed 4 bases from V and 10 bases from J, with 11 bases in between. Germline V lookup: CDR1 LNHDA, CDR2 SQIVND (reference sequence). This CDR3 is built from 12 residues. Here the CDR3 reads CASSNSPREQFF. CDR3 nucleotide sequence: TGTGCCAGTAGTAATTCCCCCAGGGAGCAGTTCTTC.

V gene TRBV5-5 combines with J gene TRBJ1-2; 8 bases agree with TRBD1. The CDR3 runs to 15 residues. Looked up from germline, CDR1 is SGHKS and CDR2 is YYEKEE (reference sequence). After removal of 2 bases from V and 5 bases from J, the junction contained 8 bases not matched to a gene. The CDR3: CASSFGQGPSYGYTF. The CDR3 DNA sequence: TGTGCCAGCAGCTTTGGACAGGGTCCTTCTTATGGCTACACCTTC.

J is TRBJ2-5 and V is TRBV6-1, with D maybe TRBD1 (7 bases). The V gene's germline CDR1 is MNHNS and CDR2 SASEGT. This CDR3 spans 14 amino acids. V was trimmed by 5 bases and J by 9 bases, leaving 19 bases between them. The chain's CDR3 is CASSQGVRGGSQYF. In DNA, the CDR3 is TGTGCCAGCAGTCAGGGGGTGAGGGGAGGATCCCAGTACTTC.

In its sample, this clonotype was seen many times. The DNA of the CDR3 is TGTGCCAGCAGCTTAGCGTCCAGACAGCCGGGAAACACCATATATTTT. This codes for CASSLASRQPGNTIYF. The gene calls are TRBV7-6 and TRBJ1-3; D perhaps matches TRBD1 (5 bases). V lost 0 bases and J 4 bases, leaving 13 bases between the germline ends. The CDR3 consists of 16 residues. Germline lookup yields CDR1 SGHVS and CDR2 FNYEAQ.

Only a few counts were recorded for this clonotype. The rearrangement links TRBV7-2 to TRBJ1-6; D is unresolved. Trimming shortened V by 1 base and J by 6 bases, and 10 bases separated the two germline ends. The germline CDR1 and CDR2 sequences are SGHTA and FQGNSA. This CDR3 has 15 amino acids. CDR3 residues: CASSLEGSVNSPLHF. DNA of the CDR3: TGTGCCAGCAGCTTAGAAGGGTCTGTTAATTCACCCCTCCACTTT. Variable domain in full (rest from reference TRBV7-2 and TRBJ1-6): GAGVSQSPSNKVTEKGKDVELRCDPISGHTALYWYRQSLGQGLEFLIYFQGNSAPDKSGLPSDRFSAERTGGSVSTLTIQRTQQEDSAVYLCASSLEGSVNSPLHFGNGTRLTVT.

CDR3 in amino acids: CASSLPRTGANTGELFF. The DNA of the CDR3 is TGTGCCAGCAGCTTGCCGAGGACAGGCGCGAACACCGGGGAGCTGTTTTTT. The chain employs TRBV5-5 and TRBJ2-2; 7 nucleotides match TRBD1. The length of the CDR3 is 17 residues. Germline assignment: CDR1 SGHKS and CDR2 YYEKEE (reference sequence). V gave up 1 base and J gave up 0 bases; unmatched junction bases: 6.